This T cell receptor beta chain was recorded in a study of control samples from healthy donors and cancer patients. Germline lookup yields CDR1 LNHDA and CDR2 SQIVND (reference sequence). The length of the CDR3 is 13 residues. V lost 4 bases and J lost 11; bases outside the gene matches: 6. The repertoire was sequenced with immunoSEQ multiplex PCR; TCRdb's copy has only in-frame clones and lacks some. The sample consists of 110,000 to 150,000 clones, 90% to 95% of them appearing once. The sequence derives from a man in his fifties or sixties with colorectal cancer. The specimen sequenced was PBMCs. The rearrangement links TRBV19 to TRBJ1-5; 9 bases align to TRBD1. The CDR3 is CASSTGQGRAQHF. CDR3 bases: TGTGCCAGTAGTACGGGACAGGGAAGGGCCCAGCATTTT.